The rows below give T cell receptor beta chains drawn from one sample of a study of human T cells and chemical hapten exposure. TCRdb reanalysed the RACE reads using MiXCR and keeps one entry per CDR3 protein. This table holds about 360,000 distinct CDR3 sequences, about 7% found once. Material: whole blood, obtained in connection with sensitization to the hapten diphenylcyclopropenone (DPC). Source of these receptors: a woman under 30 with alopecia areata. Some clones in this sample may be carry-over from other donors' samples. CDR3s include the opening cysteine and the closing phenylalanine or tryptophan. The D gene is left open where the match is weak. Size is stated for part of the rows, as once, few or many counts, or as a class when the clone is expanded.

j_gene,d_gene,abundance,v_gene,CDR3aa,CDR3nt
TRBJ2-1,-,few,TRBV7-2,CASSYRGAPYNEQFF,TGTGCCAGCAGCTACCGGGGGGCCCCCTACAATGAGCAGTTCTTC
TRBJ2-5,TRBD2,many,TRBV5-1,CASSPGLAGGNKQETQYF,TGCGCCAGCAGCCCGGGACTAGCGGGGGGCAACAAACAAGAGACCCAGTACTTC
TRBJ2-7,TRBD2,many,TRBV11-2,CASSLDPTAGEQYF,TGTGCCAGCAGCTTAGACCCCACAGCGGGGGAGCAGTACTTC
TRBJ2-3,-,-,TRBV20-1,CSARDYRGVADTQYF,TGCAGTGCTAGAGATTATCGCGGGGTTGCAGATACGCAGTATTTT
TRBJ1-2,-,few,TRBV5-1,CASSLVSALYGYTF,TGCGCCAGCAGCTTGGTTTCAGCTCTATATGGCTACACCTTC
TRBJ1-6,-,-,TRBV3-1,CASSQALGGNSPLHF,TGTGCCAGCAGCCAAGCTCTCGGCGGGAATTCACCCCTCCACTTT
TRBJ1-5,TRBD1,many,TRBV20-1,CSARDTGQGDNQPQHF,TGCAGTGCTAGAGATACGGGACAGGGGGACAATCAGCCCCAGCATTTT
TRBJ2-1,-,few,TRBV6-1,CASSDWGSYNEQFF,TGTGCCAGCAGTGACTGGGGCTCCTACAATGAGCAGTTCTTC
TRBJ2-3,-,few,TRBV5-4,CASRGAADTQYF,TGTGCCAGCAGGGGTGCTGCAGATACGCAGTATTTT
TRBJ2-3,-,-,TRBV18,CASSLRDADTQYF,TGTGCCAGCTCACTCAGGGACGCAGATACGCAGTATTTT
TRBJ1-1,-,-,TRBV12-3/TRBV12-4,CASRQYTEAFF,TGTGCCAGCAGACAGTACACTGAAGCTTTCTTT
TRBJ1-6,TRBD1,few,TRBV4-2,CASSQGDRGLYASPLHF,TGTGCCAGCAGCCAAGGGGACAGGGGGCTGTATGCTTCACCCCTCCACTTT